Detailed here is one TCR beta chain. The target of this receptor is not known. Base qualities are missing; no much larger clone stands one base away. Using the deep immunoSEQ assay, TCR CDR3 regions were amplified from genomic DNA by multiplex PCR. Extracted genomic DNA from each cell subset was distributed evenly across all wells of several immunoSEQ 96-well plates, and each plate was treated as a replicate. Each replicate PCR for sorted subsets received around 210 ng genomic DNA, equal to some 32,000 T cell genomes. The purified libraries were quantified using a Qubit 3.0 fluorometer, sized with a Bioanalyzer 2100, and then quantified again using the KAPA Library Quantification kit. Every immunoSEQ 96-well plate was sequenced on a dedicated single-read 150-cycle Illumina NextSeq 550 flow cell. Under the source paper's analysis protocol: Because only junctional sequences without quality scores were contained in the immunoSEQ output, filtering matching that applied to full-length reads could not be performed. To assign V/J genes and CDR3, sequences were annotated using PyIR, a Python wrapper for IgBLAST v1.9, with IMGT germline references. Reads were removed for weak V/J assignments (E-value above 1e-6), missing CDR3, stop codons, out-of-frame junctions, or ambiguous translated residues. V3J clonotypes were defined as sequences sharing an identical inferred V gene, J gene, and CDR3 amino acid sequence. Percentage overlap between repertoires was computed as shared unique clonotypes divided by the size of the smaller repertoire. Richness of each repertoire was evaluated using RTK rarefaction, the Chao1 estimator, and Recon v2.1 estimates of unobserved clonotypes. OLGA was used to compute generation probabilities for all TCRbeta clonotypes that the gDNA method yielded from a few donors. The table was pulled from immuneACCESS by TCRdb, which kept in-frame rearrangements only. Such tables lose some clones; where checked, under half of the loss comes from unresolved V genes, and the rest has no known cause. The DNA was the basis for D and trimming; V, J and clone size are from that table. The sample includes some 1.4 million clones, with 96% observed a single time. Approximately 1.2% of the sample belongs to the ten largest clones.

This sample is drawn from a study of shared clonotypes between healthy human individuals (dated by TCRdb to about 2020). With regard to the full study: A couple of women and a few men aged 18 to 49 years were included in the cohort. For each donor, CD4 naive and CD4 memory were each run on three plates, CD8 naive on two plates, and CD8 memory on one plate. To estimate repertoire size and how much clonotypes are shared between individuals, the study performed deep sequencing of blood TCR repertoires from 4 to 6 healthy adults. To increase sequencing depth and limit assay-specific biases, different laboratories used diverse techniques to prepare libraries and sequence TCR repertoires. Leukapheresis yielded between about 0.9 and 9.5 billion PBMCs per donor. On the study overall, not on this receptor specifically: Approximately 4.8% of naive CD4, around 3.6% of naive CD8, 2.3% of memory CD4, and 0.35% to 0.4% of memory CD8 clonotypes were shared across several donors. Based on pairwise subsampling, the degree of clonotype sharing among donors was expected to be affected by sequencing depth. The genetic and exposure-history diversity represented was limited by the small number of donors. Sampling was limited to blood, and TCR repertoires in tissue likely differ from TCR repertoires in blood. Rarefaction of sorted-subset datasets indicated incomplete sequencing despite the large sequencing depth. Compared with non-shared clonotypes, the clonotypes found in all four sorted-subset donors had higher generation probabilities. Naive subsets generally had larger estimated clonotype richness than memory subsets did.

The junction carries 12 bases between V and J, which are trimmed by 6 bases and 4 bases respectively. The germline V gene (reference sequence) specifies LNHNV as CDR1 and YYDKDF as CDR2. Measured from the cysteine to the phenylalanine, the CDR3 is 13 residues long. Left in the record is the CDR3 DNA by itself, 39 bases read in frame from the first base. The donors were healthy, HIV-negative adults who had no recently reported acute infections or vaccinations. All donors were Caucasian adults living in Nashville, Tennessee, USA. Magnetic negative selection was used to enrich CD4+ T cells, after which naive cells were positively selected on CD45RA and the negative fraction became the memory subset. After blood collection by leukapheresis, PBMCs were isolated using Ficoll-Histopaque density gradient centrifugation and then cryopreserved in the vapor phase of liquid nitrogen. Purity and quantity of every magnetically sorted T cell population were checked by analytical flow cytometry. Genomic DNA was isolated from every sorted fraction and measured by UV absorbance on a Nanodrop 2000c.

The sequence links TRBV15 to TRBJ1-2; no D gene call is confident. The sequencing input was naive CD4+ T cells sorted from blood. The meaning of the sample's cell subset or site label: CD45RA+ positively selected. The receptor was isolated from a man younger than 45 in good health. The nucleotide sequence reads TGTGCCACCAGTCAGCAAGGGATCTATGGCTACACCTTC. This gives the protein CATSQQGIYGYTF.